A selection of T cell receptor beta chains follows, all from one sample in a study of blood T cell repertoires in COVID-19. Clones were sequenced by immunoSEQ multiplex PCR, and TCRdb holds only the in-frame ones, with some missing. Of fewer than 350,000 clones listed, 81% are singletons. The sequenced material came from peripheral blood. All receptors derive from a woman in her fifties or sixties with active or convalescent COVID-19. CDR3s include the opening cysteine and the closing phenylalanine or tryptophan. The D gene is left open where the match is weak. Size tells how often a clone was seen (once, few, many) or the class of an expanded clone, and some rows leave it out.

d_call: -
v_call: TRBV3-1/TRBV3-2
clone_size: -
j_call: TRBJ2-7
cdr3_aa: CASSQDPRDSSYEQYF
cdr3_nt: TGTGCCAGCAGCCAAGATCCCCGGGACTCCTCCTACGAGCAGTACTTC

d_call: -
v_call: TRBV9
clone_size: -
j_call: TRBJ1-6
cdr3_aa: CASSVEPGGAGGNSPLHF
cdr3_nt: TGTGCCAGCAGCGTAGAACCCGGGGGGGCAGGAGGGAATTCACCCCTCCACTTT

d_call: TRBD1
v_call: TRBV6-2/TRBV6-3
clone_size: -
j_call: TRBJ1-3
cdr3_aa: CASSWLTGGNTGNTIYF
cdr3_nt: TGTGCCAGCAGTTGGTTGACAGGGGGGAATACTGGAAACACCATATATTTT

d_call: -
v_call: TRBV7-8
clone_size: -
j_call: TRBJ1-2
cdr3_aa: CASSLVGSLSNYGYTF
cdr3_nt: TGTGCCAGCAGCTTAGTTGGCTCGCTTTCTAACTATGGCTACACCTTC

d_call: -
v_call: TRBV29-1
clone_size: -
j_call: TRBJ1-5
cdr3_aa: CSVERWPTIHF
cdr3_nt: TGCAGCGTTGAGAGGTGGCCGACCATCCATTTT

d_call: TRBD2
v_call: TRBV4-3
clone_size: -
j_call: TRBJ2-1
cdr3_aa: CASSQDIAGGPYNEQFF
cdr3_nt: TGCGCCAGCAGCCAAGATATAGCGGGGGGGCCCTACAATGAGCAGTTCTTC

d_call: -
v_call: TRBV10-2
clone_size: -
j_call: TRBJ2-3
cdr3_aa: CASSERERKITDTQYF
cdr3_nt: TGCGCCAGCAGTGAAAGAGAGAGGAAAATCACAGATACGCAGTATTTT

d_call: -
v_call: TRBV30
clone_size: -
j_call: TRBJ1-2
cdr3_aa: CAWSPSRRTSSGYTF
cdr3_nt: TGTGCCTGGAGCCCTTCCCGCAGGACATCGAGTGGCTACACCTTC

d_call: -
v_call: TRBV4-3
clone_size: few
j_call: TRBJ2-1
cdr3_aa: CASSHEGARDFHNEQFF
cdr3_nt: TGCGCCAGCAGCCACGAAGGAGCCCGGGACTTTCACAATGAGCAGTTCTTC

d_call: -
v_call: TRBV5-1
clone_size: -
j_call: TRBJ2-2
cdr3_aa: CASSVQGPRDTGELFF
cdr3_nt: TGCGCCAGCAGCGTCCAGGGGCCGCGTGACACCGGGGAGCTGTTTTTT

d_call: -
v_call: TRBV7-9
clone_size: -
j_call: TRBJ1-6
cdr3_aa: CASSGHFYNSPLHF
cdr3_nt: TGTGCCAGCAGCGGACATTTCTATAATTCACCCCTCCACTTT

d_call: TRBD1
v_call: TRBV7-2
clone_size: -
j_call: TRBJ1-6
cdr3_aa: CASSRQGAGGPLHF
cdr3_nt: TGTGCCAGCAGCCGTCAGGGGGCCGGGGGGCCCCTCCACTTT

d_call: TRBD1
v_call: TRBV7-3
clone_size: -
j_call: TRBJ1-1
cdr3_aa: CASSKQGADEAFF
cdr3_nt: TGTGCCAGCAGCAAACAGGGGGCTGATGAAGCTTTCTTT

d_call: TRBD2
v_call: TRBV7-9
clone_size: -
j_call: TRBJ2-1
cdr3_aa: CASSHGGGGRNEQFF
cdr3_nt: TGTGCCAGCAGCCACGGCGGGGGGGGACGCAATGAGCAGTTCTTC

d_call: TRBD1
v_call: TRBV2
clone_size: -
j_call: TRBJ1-5
cdr3_aa: CASTGTGGLGGNQPQHF
cdr3_nt: TGTGCCAGCACGGGGACAGGGGGCCTTGGGGGCAATCAGCCCCAGCATTTT

d_call: -
v_call: TRBV6-1
clone_size: -
j_call: TRBJ1-2
cdr3_aa: CASSTSGGAGYGYTF
cdr3_nt: TGTGCCAGCAGTACCAGTGGGGGGGCGGGCTATGGCTACACCTTC

d_call: -
v_call: TRBV19
clone_size: -
j_call: TRBJ1-1
cdr3_aa: CASSTSTGYTEAFF
cdr3_nt: TGTGCCAGTAGTACCTCAACAGGGTACACTGAAGCTTTCTTT

d_call: -
v_call: TRBV20-1
clone_size: once
j_call: TRBJ1-5
cdr3_aa: CSASHEGSNQPQHF
cdr3_nt: TGCAGTGCTAGTCACGAGGGAAGTAATCAGCCCCAGCATTTT

d_call: -
v_call: TRBV10-3
clone_size: few
j_call: TRBJ1-5
cdr3_aa: CAIRGDSNQPQHF
cdr3_nt: TGTGCCATCAGAGGGGATAGCAATCAGCCCCAGCATTTT

d_call: TRBD2
v_call: TRBV19
clone_size: many
j_call: TRBJ2-1
cdr3_aa: CASSIAGVSEQFF
cdr3_nt: TGTGCCAGTAGCATAGCGGGGGTCTCTGAGCAGTTCTTC